The 4 T cell receptor beta chains below come from one sample, sequenced in a study of blood T cell repertoires in COVID-19. The repertoire was sequenced with immunoSEQ multiplex PCR; TCRdb's copy has only in-frame clones and lacks some. The sample yields a few hundred thousand clones, 70% to 90% seen once. Sequencing was done on a sample of PBMCs or T cells enriched from blood (not recorded which). The origin of the receptors is a man aged 25-45 years who had recovered from COVID-19.

This clone appeared a single time. The V gene is TRBV2, the J gene TRBJ2-5, with TRBD1 as a possible D gene (7 bases). CDR1 and CDR2 (germline): SNHLY, FYNNEI. This CDR3 has 15 amino acids. The ends were cut back, 3 bases at V and 3 bases at J, with 14 bases in the middle. CDR3 bases: TGTGCCAGCAGTGATTATTCAGGGGGGAAAGAGACCCAGTACTTC. Translating it yields CASSDYSGGKETQYF.

The V and J genes are TRBV4-3 and TRBJ2-1, with D tentatively TRBD2 (7 bases). Germline-derived CDR1 and CDR2 are LGHNA and YSLEER. The CDR3 totals 15 residues. Trimming stripped 4 bases from V and 5 bases from J, with 15 bases between. The CDR3 is CASSLWRGRDNEQFF. The CDR3 DNA reads TGCGCCAGCAGCCTCTGGCGGGGGCGCGACAATGAGCAGTTCTTC.

The chain links TRBV12-3 or TRBV12-4 to TRBJ2-2; D call uncertain. V dropped 3 bases and J dropped 10 bases, with 9 bases sitting between them. The CDR3 contains 12 residues. The CDR3 nucleotides are TGTGCCAGCAGTTTCGCGGCCCTGGAGCTGTTTTTT. This translates into CASSFAALELFF.

V and J are TRBV5-6 and TRBJ2-1, with 8 bases matching TRBD2. Trimming took 0 bases from V and 7 from J; bases not matched to a gene: 6. There are 15 residues in the CDR3. Germline CDR1 is SGHDT and CDR2 is YYEEEE. The CDR3 sequence: CASSLGRGAVNEQFF. The CDR3 coding sequence is TGTGCCAGCAGCTTGGGGCGGGGGGCTGTGAATGAGCAGTTCTTC. Using reference TRBV5-6 and TRBJ2-1 for the parts outside the CDR3, the full variable domain is DAGVTQSPTHLIKTRGQQVTLRCSPKSGHDTVSWYQQALGQGPQFIFQYYEEEERQRGNFPDRFSGHQFPNYSSELNVNALLLGDSALYLCASSLGRGAVNEQFFGPGTRLTVL.